The T cell receptor (beta chain) described here comes from a study of cytomegalovirus exposure and HLA in healthy donors. General study results and limits: There were reportedly fewer N-insertions in an Asian-associated ancestry cluster than the roughly 670-donor mean, in a later analysis. By HLA locus, TCR association rates varied in a later analysis, with DRB1 showing the most and HLA-C the fewest.

Trimming left V 8 bases short and J 8 bases short, with 12 bases between. Germline CDR1 reads MDHEN; CDR2 reads SYDVKM. This CDR3 spans 11 amino acids. As regards this clone: Its cognate antigen is unknown.

The PCR was carried out with 60 Vbeta primers and 13 Jbeta primers. Repertoires were generated with immunoSEQ multiplex PCR, while TCRdb's copy carries only in-frame clones and drops some. The sample has about 130,000 clones, approximately 70% seen once. The specimen sequenced was PBMCs. This TCR came from a woman aged 55-70 years in good health and CMV-seropositive. The chain joins TRBV28 to TRBJ1-2; D gene uncertain. CDR3 in amino acids: CASRYDGGYTF. DNA for the CDR3: TGTGCCAGCCGTTACGACGGGGGCTACACCTTC.